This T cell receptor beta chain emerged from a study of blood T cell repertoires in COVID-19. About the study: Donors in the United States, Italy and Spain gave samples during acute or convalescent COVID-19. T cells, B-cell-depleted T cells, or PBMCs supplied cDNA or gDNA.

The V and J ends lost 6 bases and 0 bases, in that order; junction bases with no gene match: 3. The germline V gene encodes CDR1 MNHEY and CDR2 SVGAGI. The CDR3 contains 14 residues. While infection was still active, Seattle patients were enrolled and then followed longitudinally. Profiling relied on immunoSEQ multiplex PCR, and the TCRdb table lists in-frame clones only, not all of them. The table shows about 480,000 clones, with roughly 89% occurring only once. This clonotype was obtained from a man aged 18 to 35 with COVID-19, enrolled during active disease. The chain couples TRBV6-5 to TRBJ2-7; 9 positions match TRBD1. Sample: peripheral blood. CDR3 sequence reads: CASRRDRVSYEQYF. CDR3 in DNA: TGTGCCAGCAGACGGGACAGGGTCTCCTACGAGCAGTACTTC.